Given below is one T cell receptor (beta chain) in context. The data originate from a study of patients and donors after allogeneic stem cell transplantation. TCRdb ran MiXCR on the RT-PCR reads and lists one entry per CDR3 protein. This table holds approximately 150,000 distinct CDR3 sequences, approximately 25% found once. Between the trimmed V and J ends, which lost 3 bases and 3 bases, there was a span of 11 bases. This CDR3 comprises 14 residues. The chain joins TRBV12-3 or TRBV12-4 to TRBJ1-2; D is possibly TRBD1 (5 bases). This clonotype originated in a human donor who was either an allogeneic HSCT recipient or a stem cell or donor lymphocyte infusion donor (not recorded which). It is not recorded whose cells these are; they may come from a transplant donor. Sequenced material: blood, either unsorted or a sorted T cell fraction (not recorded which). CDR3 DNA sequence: TGTGCCAGCAGTTTGGGGACCCTCTACTATGGCTACACCTTC. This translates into CASSLGTLYYGYTF.